This passage covers 3 T cell receptor beta chains from one sample sequenced in a study of memory CD4+ T cells and cytomegalovirus serostatus. Clones were read by immunoSEQ multiplex PCR, and TCRdb kept only the in-frame ones, dropping some. The sample has 50,000 or so clones; roughly 80% are singletons. Single viable CD3+CD4+CD8-CD45RO+ cells were sorted as the memory CD4+ T cells. Sequencing was done on a sample of memory CD4+ T cells from blood. These receptors all come from an adult in good health and CMV-seronegative.

This clone was recorded a few times. The rearrangement joins TRBV7-8 to TRBJ2-5, with 9 bases identical to TRBD1. The length of the CDR3 is 13 residues. Germline CDR1 and CDR2: SGHVS and FQNEAQ. V dropped 5 bases and J dropped 5; count of bases not matched to a gene: 3. The CDR3 sequence is CASSRGTGETQYF. DNA of the CDR3: TGTGCCAGCAGCCGGGGGACAGGGGAGACCCAGTACTTC.

The V and J genes are TRBV19 and TRBJ1-5, with D possibly matching TRBD1 (5 bases). V lost 2 bases, J lost 3 bases, and 14 bases lay in between. The germline CDR1 and CDR2 sequences are LNHDA and SQIVND (reference sequence). CDR3 size: 16 residues. This CDR3 reads CASSIPPWGNNQPQHF. The CDR3 DNA is TGTGCCAGTAGTATACCCCCATGGGGGAACAATCAGCCCCAGCATTTT.

This clone appeared once. The chain uses TRBV7-2 and TRBJ2-7; 12 nucleotides agree with TRBD2. With 1 base clipped from V and 2 bases from J, the junction kept 9 bases outside the gene matches. CDR3 length equals 18 residues. From germline, CDR1 is SGHTA and CDR2 FQGNSA. CDR3 sequence reads: CASSLEGLAGYSTYEQYF. Here the CDR3 DNA reads TGTGCCAGCAGCTTAGAGGGACTAGCGGGCTATTCAACCTACGAGCAGTACTTC.